This TCR beta chain emerged from a study of cytomegalovirus exposure and HLA in healthy donors. At the level of the study: There were over 350 genotyped donors. Of these, roughly 82% fell in the genetic ancestry cluster associated with self-reported Caucasian donors. Study outcomes and limitations: As a later analysis showed, a missense DCLRE1C variant was linked to trimming of TCR beta V- and J-genes.

To note about this clone: Its specificity is not known.

It was healthy bone marrow donors who served as donors. While unrecorded immune exposures were likely, the donors were nominally healthy when sampled. Primers for the PCR totalled 60 Vbeta and 13 Jbeta. Some clones are missing from TCRdb's copy, which holds only in-frame ones; the method was immunoSEQ multiplex PCR. The data hold about 140,000 clones, with 88% observed a single time. Trimming cost V 2 bases and J 1 base; bases outside gene matches: 17. The germline gives CDR1 PRHDT, CDR2 FYEKMQ (reference sequence). CDR3 size: 20 residues. Sequenced material: PBMCs. The chain joins TRBV13 to TRBJ2-3; 8 bases align to TRBD2. The TCR was taken from a woman aged 35 to 49 in good health and CMV-seronegative. CDR3 sequence (DNA): TGTGCCAGCAGCTTAAGGCCCACTAGCGGAACTCTCTCTCGCACAGATACGCAGTATTTT. Translation: CASSLRPTSGTLSRTDTQYF.